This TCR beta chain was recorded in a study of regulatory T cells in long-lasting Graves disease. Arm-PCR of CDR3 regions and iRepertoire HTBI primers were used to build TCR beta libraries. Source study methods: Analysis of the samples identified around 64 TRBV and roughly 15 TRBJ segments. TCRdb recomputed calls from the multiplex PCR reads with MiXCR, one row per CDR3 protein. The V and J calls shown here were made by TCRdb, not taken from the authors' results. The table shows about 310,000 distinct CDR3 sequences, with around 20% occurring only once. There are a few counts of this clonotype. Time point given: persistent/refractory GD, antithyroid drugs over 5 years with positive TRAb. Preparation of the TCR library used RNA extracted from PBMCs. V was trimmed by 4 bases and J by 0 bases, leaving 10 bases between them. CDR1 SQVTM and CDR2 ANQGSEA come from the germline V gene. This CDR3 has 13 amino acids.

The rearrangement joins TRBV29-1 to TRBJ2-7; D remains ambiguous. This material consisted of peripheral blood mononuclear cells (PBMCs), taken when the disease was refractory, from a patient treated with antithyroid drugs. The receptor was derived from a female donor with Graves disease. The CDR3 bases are TGCAGCGTTGGGGGTCGGAGCTCCTACGAGCAGTACTTC. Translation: CSVGGRSSYEQYF.